This entry lists 2 T cell receptor beta chains sequenced from one sample in a study of blood T cells in healthy people across ages. Primed by a sample-barcoded 5' primer and a J-beta primer mix, a second PCR proceeded for about 6 to 11 cycles. From the 5' RACE reads, TCRdb called clonotypes with MiXCR, one entry per CDR3 protein. The table records 2 million or so distinct CDR3 sequences, about 50% of them present only once. Sequencing was performed on blood. These receptors came from a middle-aged woman in good health.

On this clonotype itself: The junction and the germline gene differ at one end; a read error may be behind it. The chain uses TRBV9 and TRBJ1-6; D possibly corresponds to TRBD1 (5 bases). The V gene's germline CDR1 is SGDLS and CDR2 YYNGEE. The CDR3 loop spans 13 amino acids. The CDR3 DNA is TGTGCCTGCAGCGGGGCCCCGAATTCACCCCTCCACTTT. Translating gives CACSGAPNSPLHF.

V usage is TRBV4-3 and J usage is TRBJ2-7; TRBD2 matches at 12 bases. The J call may be faulty, since TRBJ2-5 better matches the DNA end. The CDR3 is 20 amino acids. Germline lookup yields CDR1 LGHNA and CDR2 YSLEER. For the CDR3, the DNA is TGCGCCAGCAGCCAAGCGCTAACTTCTAGCGGGGGGGCCCAGGTTTGGACCCAGTACTTC. As protein: CASSQALTSSGGAQVWTQYF.